Below, one TCR beta chain is given with its context. Its target is unknown. Method: immunoSEQ multiplex PCR; TCRdb's copy keeps in-frame clones and lacks some. Among about 200,000 clones listed, approximately 92% were seen once. This CDR3 has 14 amino acids. CDR1 and CDR2 from the germline V gene are SEHNR and FQNEAQ (reference sequence). The germline V and J ends were trimmed by 6 bases and 0 bases, with 9 bases remaining between them. The data belong to a study of T cell responses to AZD1222 COVID-19 vaccine. Study-wide results and caveats: Repertoires were obtained solely post-peak T cell response. White British donors predominated, females outnumbered males, and clonal diversity was possibly underestimated. Elevations in Spike-specific TCR breadth and depth followed administration of two AZD1222 doses.

The clonotype originates from an adult who received the MenACWY meningococcal vaccine as a control. The sequences come from peripheral blood, collected 28 days after the second dose of the MenACWY control vaccine. The V and J genes are TRBV7-9 and TRBJ1-5, with unresolved D. The CDR3 DNA reads as TGTGCCAGCAGTGTAGAGGGTAGCAATCAGCCCCAGCATTTT. Protein: CASSVEGSNQPQHF.